A few counts support the clone carrying this T cell receptor (beta chain). CDR3 length: 14 amino acids. Germline CDR1 and CDR2: SGDLS and YYNGEE. J was trimmed by 11 bases and V by 4 bases; bases with no gene match: 10. Profiling relied on immunoSEQ multiplex PCR, and the TCRdb table lists in-frame clones only, not all of them. This sample has 65,000 to 100,000 clones, with approximately 89% found just once. This sample is part of a study of control samples from healthy donors and cancer patients. This TCR came from a man aged 45 to 65 in good health. Sequenced: blood. The V gene is TRBV9, the J gene TRBJ1-5, with TRBD1 identical over 9 bases. CDR3 in DNA: TGTGCCAGCAGCCCAAACGGACAGGGGTTGTCCCAGCATTTT. The encoded protein is CASSPNGQGLSQHF.